These 17 T cell receptor beta chains originate from one sample sequenced in a study of regulatory T cells in long-lasting Graves disease. Libraries of TCR beta came from iRepertoire HTBI primers plus Arm-PCR of CDR3 regions. TCRdb passed the multiplex PCR reads through MiXCR, listing each CDR3 protein once. The table includes over 350,000 distinct CDR3 sequences, less than 25% detected once. As to time point: persistent/refractory GD, antithyroid drugs over 5 years with positive TRAb. RNA isolated from PBMCs was used to make the TCR library. This specimen was peripheral blood mononuclear cells (PBMCs), taken when the disease was refractory, from a patient treated with antithyroid drugs. These receptors were collected from a female donor with Graves disease.

CDR3 sequence reads: CASTQGTEQYF. In DNA form, the CDR3 reads TGCGCCAGCACCCAGGGTACCGAGCAGTACTTC. The rearrangement uses TRBV10-2 and TRBJ2-7, with a weak D call TRBD1 (5 bases). CDR1 is WSHSY, CDR2 SAAADI, per germline. This CDR3 is 11 amino acids long. V was trimmed by 7 bases and J by 6 bases, leaving 10 bases between them.

This clonotype showed up just a few times. The J gene is TRBJ1-1, the V gene TRBV13; 10 positions match TRBD1. The germline CDR1 and CDR2 sequences are PRHDT and FYEKMQ (reference sequence). The CDR3 runs to 15 residues. The ends lost 5 bases at V and 7 bases at J; junction bases unmatched: 10. In nucleotides, the CDR3 is TGTGCCAGCAGCCCCCGACAGGGGGCACGGAGTGAAGCTTTCTTT. It translates to CASSPRQGARSEAFF.

This clonotype appeared a few times. The rearrangement joins TRBV5-1 to TRBJ2-3; 8 bases match TRBD1. This CDR3 has 14 amino acids. Per germline, CDR1 SGHRS and CDR2 YFSETQ. V was pared by 3 bases and J by 3 bases, with 3 bases of the junction left unmatched. CDR3 in amino acids: CASSSGQATDTQYF. The CDR3 DNA is TGCGCCAGCAGCTCGGGACAGGCGACAGATACGCAGTATTTT.

This clonotype appeared many times. V and J are TRBV28 and TRBJ1-2; perhaps TRBD1 as D (6 bases). Trimming cost V 2 bases and J 4 bases, with 8 bases left between them. The CDR3 has 13 residues. In germline, CDR1 is MDHEN, CDR2 SYDVKM. CDR3 sequence: CASSLTGRYGYTF. CDR3 nucleotides: TGTGCCAGCAGTTTAACAGGGCGCTATGGCTACACCTTC.

Details on this clonotype: A read error may explain this, as a much larger clone is one base away. The rearrangement joins TRBV28 to TRBJ1-4; 12 bases align to TRBD1. CDR1 is MDHEN and CDR2 is SYDVKM in the germline V gene. This CDR3 comprises 16 residues. CDR3 coding DNA: TGTGCCAGCAGCCGGGACAGGGGGCCAACTAATGAAGAACTGTTTTTT. This sequence encodes CASSRDRGPTNEELFF.

Many counts were recorded for this clonotype. This rearrangement joins TRBV30 to TRBJ2-6, with D unclear. CDR3 length equals 13 residues. Trimming removed 3 bases from V and 1 base from J, with 4 bases in between. CDR1 is GTSNPN, CDR2 SVGIG, per germline (reference sequence). CDR3 DNA sequence: TGTGCCTGGAGGGCTTCTGGGGCCAACGTCCTGACTTTC. This encodes CAWRASGANVLTF. Combining the CDR3 with reference TRBV30 and TRBJ2-6 gives the whole variable domain SQTIHQWPATLVQPVGSPLSLECTVEGTSNPNLYWYRQAAGRGLQLLFYSVGIGQISSEVPQNLSASRPQDRQFILSSKKLLLSDSGFYLCAWRASGANVLTFGAGSRLTVL.

This clonotype was observed at least ten times. V and J are TRBV28 and TRBJ2-7, with 10 nucleotides matching TRBD2. The CDR3 extends over 16 amino acids. After removal of 6 bases from V and 5 bases from J, the junction contained 13 bases not matched to a gene. Per the germline V gene, CDR1 is MDHEN and CDR2 is SYDVKM. DNA for the CDR3: TGTGCCAGCAGCCCGTCCAGCGGGAGGGTTCTGGACGAGCAGTACTTC. It codes for CASSPSSGRVLDEQYF.

The chain recombines TRBV20-1 with TRBJ1-1, with D possibly matching TRBD1 (5 bases). The V end was cut by 3 bases, the J end by 4 bases, with 12 bases between. The CDR3 contains 13 residues. The germline V gene has CDR1 DFQATT and CDR2 SNEGSKA (reference sequence). CDR3 bases: TGCAGTGCTAGCCAGGGATTCAGCACTGAAGCTTTCTTT. It is translated as CSASQGFSTEAFF.

This clonotype was observed many times. The genes are TRBV2 and TRBJ1-1; no clear D gene. Germline CDR1 reads SNHLY; CDR2 reads FYNNEI. V lost 1 base and J 0 bases, leaving 9 bases between the germline ends. This CDR3 is built from 15 residues. The DNA for the CDR3 is TGTGCCAGCAGTGAAGAGTACAGACTGAACACTGAAGCTTTCTTT. As protein: CASSEEYRLNTEAFF.

This clonotype was seen ten or more times. The chain combines TRBV12-5 with TRBJ2-5, with D possibly being TRBD2 (6 bases). The CDR3 length is 15 residues. The germline gives CDR1 LGHNT, CDR2 FRNRAP. V lost 1 base to trimming and J lost 5 bases, with 14 bases between them. The CDR3 DNA reads as TGTGCTAGTGGTTTGGGATCCGGAGGGGCCGAGACCCAGTACTTC. Its translation is CASGLGSGGAETQYF.

The chain carries TRBV7-6 and TRBJ2-7; TRBD1 matches at 7 bases. Germline lookup yields CDR1 SGHVS and CDR2 FNYEAQ. After removal of 1 base from V and 1 base from J, the junction contained 4 bases not matched to a gene. There are 15 residues in the CDR3. In DNA, the CDR3 is TGTGCCAGCAGCTTAGAGGGACAGTTATCCTACGAGCAGTACTTC. Encoded protein: CASSLEGQLSYEQYF.

J is TRBJ1-4 and V is TRBV27; 8 positions match TRBD1. The CDR3 is made up of 17 amino acids. CDR1 and CDR2 from the germline V gene are MNHEY and SMNVEV (reference sequence). V shed 2 bases and J 0 bases; nucleotides not matched to a gene: 5. The CDR3 is CASSLPGQVATNEKLFF. The CDR3 coding sequence is TGTGCCAGCAGTTTACCGGGACAGGTTGCAACTAATGAAAAACTGTTTTTT.

Many counts were recorded for this clonotype. The chain has TRBV10-3 and TRBJ1-5; the match to TRBD1 covers 9 bases. The CDR3 runs to 15 residues. CDR1 and CDR2 (germline): ENHRY, SYGVKD. With 6 bases clipped from V and 3 bases from J, the junction kept 6 bases outside the gene matches. DNA of the CDR3: TGTGCCATCAGCCCGGGACAGGGATCCAATCAGCCCCAGCATTTT. Translation gives CAISPGQGSNQPQHF.

There are many counts of this clonotype. The chain is built from TRBV7-9 and TRBJ1-2; tentative D call: TRBD1 (5 bases). This CDR3 comprises 15 residues. Germline V CDR1 and CDR2: SEHNR, FQNEAQ (reference sequence). V lost 3 bases and J lost 4, with 15 bases in between. The CDR3 region has the DNA TGTGCCAGCAGCTTCGGCGAGGGGCGAGGCTATGGCTACACCTTC. Translating it yields CASSFGEGRGYGYTF.

This clonotype was detected a few times. The chain uses TRBV7-3 and TRBJ2-2; 9 positions match TRBD1. Germline V gene lookup returns CDR1 SGHTA and CDR2 FQGTGA. This CDR3 region has 15 residues. V was pared by 4 bases and J by 6 bases, with 6 bases of the junction left unmatched. DNA for the CDR3: TGTGCCAGCAGCTCTACAGGGGGCTACGCCGGGGAGCTGTTTTTT. This gives the protein CASSSTGGYAGELFF.

This clonotype was seen at least ten times. J is TRBJ2-5 and V is TRBV11-1; tentative D call: TRBD2 (5 bases). V was pared by 5 bases and J by 4 bases, with 14 bases between. CDR1 and CDR2 (germline): SGHAT, FQDESV (reference sequence). The CDR3 extends over 14 amino acids. The CDR3 region is CASSPVVAGETQYF. CDR3 coding DNA: TGTGCCAGCAGCCCGGTCGTGGCGGGAGAGACCCAGTACTTC. Looking up the rest from reference TRBV11-1 and TRBJ2-5 gives the full variable domain: EAEVAQSPRYKITEKSQAVAFWCDPISGHATLYWYRQILGQGPELLVQFQDESVVDDSQLPKDRFSAERLKGVDSTLKIQPAELGDSAMYLCASSPVVAGETQYFGPGTRLLVL.

This clonotype has at least ten counts. The genes are TRBV7-2 and TRBJ1-1, with 8 bases that match TRBD1. The germline V gene has CDR1 SGHTA and CDR2 FQGNSA. V dropped 0 bases and J dropped 0; count of bases not matched to a gene: 9. This CDR3 is 18 amino acids long. CDR3 amino acids: CASSLAPWQGALNTEAFF. In DNA, the CDR3 is TGTGCCAGCAGCTTAGCGCCTTGGCAGGGGGCCTTGAACACTGAAGCTTTCTTT.